Given below is one TCR beta chain in context. Data came from immunoSEQ multiplex PCR; TCRdb stores just in-frame clones and leaves some out. Among more than 85,000 clones listed, roughly 89% were seen once. This sample stems from a study of T cell responses to AZD1222 COVID-19 vaccine. V was clipped by 5 bases and J by 9 bases, with 11 bases between them. This CDR3 is 12 amino acids long. This rearrangement joins TRBV12-3 or TRBV12-4 to TRBJ2-1, with D possibly TRBD2 on 5 matching bases. This specimen consisted of peripheral blood, obtained on day 0 of AZD1222 vaccination. The sequence came from an adult in good health. The CDR3 is CASSADWSEQFF. CDR3 DNA: TGTGCCAGCAGTGCGGACTGGAGTGAGCAGTTCTTC.